The TCR beta chain described here comes from a study of CD8 T cells in Susac syndrome. Reverse transcription of about 0.5 to 1 ug RNA was carried out with random hexamers. An immunoSEQ multiplex PCR generated amplified TCR beta CDR3 products spanning 54 Vbeta and 13 Jbeta. TCRdb itself ran the immunoSEQ multiplex PCR reads through MiXCR, one entry per CDR3 protein. Of 250,000 to 300,000 distinct CDR3 sequences in the sample, almost 85% were seen once. This CDR3 is 14 amino acids long. What was sequenced was CD8+ T cells from PBMCs. The TCR was taken from a human donor with multiple sclerosis. This chain joins TRBV21-1 and TRBJ2-5; no check of the table's D call, TRBD1, against the DNA was made. TRBV21-1 is an annotated pseudogene. CDR3 sequence reads: CASSKTEWTETQYF. Here the CDR3 DNA reads TGTGCCAGCAGCAAGACAGAATGGACGGAGACCCAGTACTTC.